These T cell receptor beta chains were read from a single sample in a study of Ad26.COV2.S vaccination and SARS-CoV-2 variants. TCRdb keeps only in-frame clones here, not all; method: immunoSEQ multiplex PCR. The sample shows under 300,000 clones, roughly 85% of them seen only once. The material was peripheral blood, obtained in a trial of Ad26.COV2.S vaccine versus placebo. The receptors derive from a person between 18 and 60 years old who received the Ad26.COV2.S COVID-19 vaccine or a placebo. Both conserved end residues are part of each CDR3. Fields, in order: V gene, D gene, clone size, J gene, CDR3 DNA, CDR3 protein. The D gene is left open where the match is weak. A row's size may be missing; if present it is once, few, many or a size class.

TRBV6-5	.	.	TRBJ1-2	TGTGCCAGCAGTTACAAGGGGATCGATGGCTACACCTTC	CASSYKGIDGYTF
TRBV7-2	.	.	TRBJ1-1	TGTGCCAGCAGCTTAGTAGCGGGGGAGGGGACTGAAGCTTTCTTT	CASSLVAGEGTEAFF
TRBV7-3	TRBD2	.	TRBJ2-1	TGTGCCAGCAGCTCTCAAGCGGGGGTCTCCTACAATGAGCAGTTCTTC	CASSSQAGVSYNEQFF
TRBV14	TRBD1	.	TRBJ2-1	TGTGCCAGCAGCCGACCAGGGGGAAACAGGGGGCCTGAGCAGTTCTTC	CASSRPGGNRGPEQFF
TRBV5-4	TRBD1	.	TRBJ2-3	TGTGCCAGCAATCTAGGGGGCACCATCACAGATACGCAGTATTTT	CASNLGGTITDTQYF
TRBV3-1/TRBV3-2	TRBD1	.	TRBJ1-6	TGTGCCAGCAGCAGAACAGGGGCTGTATCACCCCTCCACTTT	CASSRTGAVSPLHF
TRBV6-2/TRBV6-3	TRBD1	.	TRBJ2-7	TGTGCCAGCACCCCTCACCGGGACAGGGGACACGAGCAGTACTTC	CASTPHRDRGHEQYF
TRBV2	.	.	TRBJ1-1	TGTGCCAGCAGGGTTGTGGTCGCGGAAGCTTTCTTT	CASRVVVAEAFF
TRBV27	.	.	TRBJ1-2	TGTGCCAGCAGTTTCTTACAGGGTCCTCTCTATGGCTACACCTTC	CASSFLQGPLYGYTF
TRBV6-2/TRBV6-3	TRBD2	.	TRBJ2-1	TGTGCCAGCAGTTTGGCTAGCGGGAGTAGGCTCAATGAGCAGTTCTTC	CASSLASGSRLNEQFF
TRBV10-3	.	once	TRBJ1-1	TGTGCCATCAGTGCGGGGGTCGGCGGCACTGAAGCTTTCTTT	CAISAGVGGTEAFF
TRBV7-2	.	.	TRBJ2-7	TGTGCCAGCAGGCCCGGCGGGGGCTCCTCCCGCTACGAGCAGTACTTC	CASRPGGGSSRYEQYF
TRBV4-2	.	.	TRBJ2-1	TGTGCCAGCAGCCAAGATCTTAGCTTCAATCCAGGGGTTGAGCAGTTCTTC	CASSQDLSFNPGVEQFF
TRBV5-1	.	.	TRBJ2-5	TGCGCCAGCAGCTTTGATGGGTCGCAAGAGACCCAGTACTTC	CASSFDGSQETQYF
TRBV7-3	.	.	TRBJ2-2	TGTGCCAGCAGCTCTGGACAGAACGGGGAGCTGTTTTTT	CASSSGQNGELFF
TRBV4-3	.	once	TRBJ2-3	TGCGCCAGCAGCCAAGATAAGGCTAGCACAGATACGCAGTATTTT	CASSQDKASTDTQYF
TRBV2	.	.	TRBJ2-3	TGTGCCAGCAGTGAGGGCATCAACACAGATACGCAGTATTTT	CASSEGINTDTQYF
TRBV10-3	.	few	TRBJ2-5	TGTGCCATCAGGGGGGACCGCGAGGGAGAGACCCAGTACTTC	CAIRGDREGETQYF
TRBV4-2	TRBD2	.	TRBJ2-1	TGTGCCAGCAGCCAAGCTCAGCGGGGAAGCTCCTACAATGAGCAGTTCTTC	CASSQAQRGSSYNEQFF
TRBV15	TRBD1	many	TRBJ2-1	TGTGCCACCAGCAGAGAGACAGGGGGCACCTACAATGAGCAGTTCTTC	CATSRETGGTYNEQFF